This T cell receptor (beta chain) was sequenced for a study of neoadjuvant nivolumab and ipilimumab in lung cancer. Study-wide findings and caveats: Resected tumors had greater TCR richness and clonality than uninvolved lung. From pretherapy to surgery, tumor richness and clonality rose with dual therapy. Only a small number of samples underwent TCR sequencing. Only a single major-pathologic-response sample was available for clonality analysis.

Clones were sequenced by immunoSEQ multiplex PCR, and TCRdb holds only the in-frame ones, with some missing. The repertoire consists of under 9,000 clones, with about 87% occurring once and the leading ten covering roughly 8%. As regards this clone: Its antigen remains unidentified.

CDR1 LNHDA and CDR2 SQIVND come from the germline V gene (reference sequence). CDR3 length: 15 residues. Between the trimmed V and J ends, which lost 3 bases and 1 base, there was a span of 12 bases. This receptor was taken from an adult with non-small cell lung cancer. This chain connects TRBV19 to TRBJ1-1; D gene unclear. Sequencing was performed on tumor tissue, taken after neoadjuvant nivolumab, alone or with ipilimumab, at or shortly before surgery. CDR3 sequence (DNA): TGTGCCAGTAGTATCACCGGTGTACGGAACACTGAAGCTTTCTTT. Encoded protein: CASSITGVRNTEAFF.